This T cell receptor (beta chain) appears in the sequencing data of a study of cytomegalovirus exposure and HLA in healthy donors (dated by TCRdb to about 2017). Background on the whole study: According to an earlier analysis of a few hundred of the donors, some 180 million T cells yielded some 120 million unique TCR beta sequences and 250 to 350 Gb of sequence data. An early release covering about 600 HLA-typed donors comprised about 290 gigabases of sequencing data and some 79 million unique TCR sequences. The number of typed donors differed by locus: roughly 620-630 for A, B, C, DRB1 and DQB1; 522 for DQA1; approximately 600 for DPA1; and 400 to 480 for DPB1. Alongside the repertoire data, information on donor age, sex, ethnicity and CMV serostatus was compiled. All discovery cohort repertoires had been generated on a single sequencing platform. In an earlier analysis of over 550 of the donors, high-throughput TCR beta sequencing was used to judge whether each TCR beta V gene segment behaved as functional or pseudogenic. Among about 390 genotyped donors of the cohort, an average of approximately 240,000 unique TCR beta nucleotide sequences were sequenced per donor, roughly 20% of them non-productive. Of the roughly 400 genotyped donors, approximately 83% fell in the genetic ancestry cluster associated with self-reported Caucasian donors. In a later genetic analysis, genome-wide SNP genotypes for about 65% of the 666 donors were used, and that subset was treated as a discovery cohort. In a later analysis, previously published TCR beta repertoires from several hundred donors were re-analyzed and high-resolution HLA genotyping was added so that TCR occurrence patterns could be studied. The aim of the study was to test whether cataloging public T cell receptors could identify signatures of past pathogen exposure. To predict cytomegalovirus infection status, the study brought together high-throughput TCR immunosequencing, statistical association of individual TCRs with disease status, and machine learning. Rather than using new phenotypic data, the later analysis identified candidate immune exposures from TCR beta sequences and from how often those sequences occurred across donors. The study profiled the T cell repertoires of fewer than 850 subjects by immunosequencing and related them to cytomegalovirus serostatus. Along with the roughly 700-subject first cohort, a separate validation cohort of more than 90 different subjects was used. HLA typing included class I and class II loci at four-digit resolution. Roughly 5 DR-DQ haplotypes were treated as single units for association and clustering because of strong linkage in the cohort. On the study overall, not on this receptor specifically: Roughly uniform sequencing depth across donors was assumed in presence/absence analyses, although this assumption may not hold. In a later analysis, TCR association rates were found to vary across HLA loci, with the most associated TCRs seen for DRB1 alleles and the fewest for HLA-C alleles. According to the authors, the approach could potentially be generalized to other disease states and immunological phenotypes. According to a later analysis, parvovirus B19, influenza, CMV and Epstein-Barr virus appeared linked to several top co-occurrence clusters. Across donors, most TCR sequences were observed very rarely, whereas some public TCRs were present in many individuals. Correlated functional status among segregating V segments might be attributable to linkage disequilibrium, but an unknown experimental factor could not be ruled out. The classifier was reported to diagnose cytomegalovirus status with high specificity and sensitivity in both the original cohort and the validation cohort. In an earlier analysis of 587 of the donors, most TCR beta V segments appeared in productive rearrangements about 87% or about 30% of the time, broadly matching IMGT annotations. In a later analysis, most CMV-associated TCR beta chains were found to appear HLA-restricted, with HLA associations seemingly driven largely by CMV exposure. Because counts were too low, roughly 18 rarely observed V segments, including chromosome 9 orphons, were left out of the earlier analysis of 500 to 650 of the donors. In a later analysis, HLA-associated TCR beta chains showed more clonal expansion and lower generation probabilities than non-associated chains that were equally common. In the study, 164 TCR beta chains were listed as associated with cytomegalovirus. Because the 87-base-pair reads could not distinguish some IMGT-functional V segments, including TRBV6-2 and TRBV6-3, those segments were excluded. Assigning TCR associations to individual alleles was difficult when HLA alleles, especially DR and DQ, strongly co-occurred. Three of the identified cytomegalovirus-associated TCR beta chains were confirmed in vitro to be specific for cytomegalovirus antigens. A group of highly shared sequence variants was considered likely to be a technical artifact of the sequencing pipeline. Because some donors lacked HLA typing at each locus, the association tests relied only on the typed subset. For the cohort, immune exposure information was limited to CMV serostatus. A later analysis associated about 18,000 TCR beta sequences with specific HLA alleles at a false discovery rate of 0.05. An association between a missense DCLRE1C variant and V-gene and J-gene trimming of TCR beta chains was found in a later genetic analysis and replicated in an independent cohort. A later genetic analysis reported fewer N-insertions in productive TCRs among donors in an Asian-associated ancestry cluster than the 666-donor mean. This cohort had only TCR beta chains sequenced, and the lack of alpha or paired-chain data limited which features could be detected. A further reported finding was that TCR beta sequences accurately predicted the HLA-A and HLA-B alleles for most subjects in the first cohort.

On this clone: Its antigen remains unidentified. Qualities for individual bases were not recorded, and no much larger clone is one base off.

CDR1 is given as LNHDA and CDR2 as SQIVND, both from the germline V gene (reference sequence). Ends trimmed: V by 5 bases, J by 2 bases; bases unmatched to a gene: 11. The CDR3 covers 17 residues, taking in both the cysteine and the phenylalanine. Only the CDR3 DNA stays, 51 bases, in frame from base 1. The cohort comprised more than 550 healthy bone marrow donors. At the time of sampling, all cohort members were nominally healthy, though unrecorded immune exposures were likely present. The donor was CMV seropositive and was included in the group of 300 or so seropositive cohort members. Each donor provided a peripheral blood sample, and peripheral blood mononuclear cells were used for TCR beta sequencing. Genomic DNA was extracted from the blood cell samples with the Qiagen DNeasy Blood Extraction Kit. Receptors were amplified or captured by the immunoSEQ multiplex PCR assay. The multiplex PCR relied on a mix of 60 forward primers for TCR Vbeta segments and 13 reverse primers for TCR Jbeta segments. A multiplex PCR assay on genomic DNA amplified the CDR3 region of rearranged TCR beta genes. On the Illumina HiSeq System, the amplified TCR beta libraries were sequenced as 87-base-pair reads. On the authors' methods: A later analysis tallied 75 million to 85 million unique TCR beta chains across the roughly 610 repertoires, and around 9.9 million of those chains were shared by two or more donors. To remove PCR and sequencing errors, raw reads were error-corrected and collapsed into unique sequences using a nearest-neighbor algorithm that merged closely related sequences. Alignment of CDR3 sequences to IMGT reference sequences was used to assign V, D and J gene segments. Each retained sequence needed at least a six-nucleotide match to both a V gene segment and a J gene segment. A rearrangement was called productive if the CDR3 had no stop codons and remained in frame with V and J, and every other rearrangement was called non-productive. Following IMGT convention, CDR3 was defined as the stretch from the second conserved V-encoded cysteine up to the conserved J-encoded phenylalanine. The earlier analysis of 500 to 600 of the donors excluded sequences that lacked an unambiguous match to a single V gene segment. An earlier analysis of 587 of the donors called V segments functional above 56.7% productive rearrangements and segregating when the between-donor standard deviation exceeded 5%. A statistical classification framework was built for diagnosing cytomegalovirus status from the catalog of TCR beta chain sequences. In a later analysis, TCR nucleotide sequences were compared against IMGT/GENE-DB human TR gene sequences so that V and J genes could be assigned. Using the TCRdist pipeline, a later analysis assigned CDR3 sequences along with most-parsimonious VDJ recombination scenarios. In a later analysis, each TCR beta chain was defined by its CDR3 amino acid sequence together with its V-gene family, and reads without a unique V-gene family were excluded. A later analysis removed 550 to 650 highly shared, low-generation-probability nucleotide sequences to deal with suspected cross-contamination and a sequencing artifact. In a later analysis, a clonal expansion index for each public chain was calculated from normalized within-repertoire ranks of inferred template counts. In a later analysis, generation probabilities were computed using a VDJ recombination model fitted to out-of-frame rearrangements, and the results were checked against IGoR. In a later analysis, TCR-TCR, TCR-HLA and TCR-CMV co-occurrence was scored with hypergeometric tests, and a repertoire-size bias correction was applied to TCR pairs. To estimate false discovery rates, a later analysis permuted the HLA or CMV assignments 20 times. In a later analysis, co-occurring TCRs were grouped with DBSCAN, and TCRdist sequence similarity was added when clustering was performed within HLA-allele-positive subsets. Repertoires with fewer than 30,000 or more than 120,000 public chains, plus five repertoires with anomalous nucleotide sharing, were excluded from co-occurrence clustering. Here the immuneACCESS table is served through TCRdb, limited to in-frame sequences with V and J called. Missing clones are a known gap in these copies; in checked studies unresolved V genes cover under half, and the rest lacks a known reason. Clone size and the V and J calls come from that table; the DNA yielded D and trimming. The sample records hundreds of thousands of clones, under 70% of which are singletons. The ten largest make up 2.5% to 3% of the sample.

Sequenced input: PBMCs. This chain joins TRBV19 to TRBJ1-1; 10 bases in between match TRBD1. This sequence originates from a man aged 40-55 years in good health and CMV-seropositive. This receptor has the CDR3 CASSPYDRGQDNTEAFF. The nucleotides are TGTGCCAGTAGTCCGTACGACAGGGGGCAAGACAACACTGAAGCTTTCTTT.